This T cell receptor beta chain was identified during a study of cytomegalovirus exposure and HLA in healthy donors. About the study: There were about 85 million unique TCRs (from HLA-typed donors) in an early data release.

Germline CDR1 reads MNHNS; CDR2 reads SASEGT. The CDR3 extends over 17 amino acids. With 2 bases clipped from V and 3 bases from J, the junction kept 12 bases outside the gene matches. The study's findings and limits: It was taken for granted in presence/absence analyses that sequencing depth across donors was roughly uniform. The availability of immune exposure information extended only to CMV serostatus. TCR beta sequences reportedly predicted the HLA-A and HLA-B alleles of most subjects accurately.

In regard to this clone: Antigen: not known.

The PCR was carried out with 60 Vbeta primers and 13 Jbeta primers. Profiling relied on immunoSEQ multiplex PCR, and the TCRdb table lists in-frame clones only, not all of them. The listing records around 55,000 clones. V gene TRBV6-1 combines with J gene TRBJ1-1, with 7 bases aligning to TRBD1. This TCR derives from a man aged 50 or older in good health and CMV-seropositive. Sequencing was performed on PBMCs. CDR3 sequence reads: CASSERAGGRGYTEAFF. The CDR3, as DNA: TGTGCCAGCAGTGAACGGGCGGGGGGCAGGGGGTACACTGAAGCTTTCTTT.